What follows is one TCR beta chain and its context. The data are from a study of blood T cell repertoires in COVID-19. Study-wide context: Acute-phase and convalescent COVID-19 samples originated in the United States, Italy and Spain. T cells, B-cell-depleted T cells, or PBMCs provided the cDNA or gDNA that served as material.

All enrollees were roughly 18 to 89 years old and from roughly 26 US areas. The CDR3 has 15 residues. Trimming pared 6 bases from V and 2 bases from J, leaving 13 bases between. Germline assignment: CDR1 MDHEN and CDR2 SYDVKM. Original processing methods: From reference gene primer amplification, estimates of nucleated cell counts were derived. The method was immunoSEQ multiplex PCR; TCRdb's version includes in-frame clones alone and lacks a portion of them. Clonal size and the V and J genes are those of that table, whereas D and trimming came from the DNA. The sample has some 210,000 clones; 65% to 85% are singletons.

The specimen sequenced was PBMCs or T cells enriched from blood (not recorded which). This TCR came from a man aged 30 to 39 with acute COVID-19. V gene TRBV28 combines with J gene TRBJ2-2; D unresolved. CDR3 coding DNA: TGTGCCAGCAGACTCTTGGGCAGAAACACCGGGGAGCTGTTTTTT. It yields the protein CASRLLGRNTGELFF.